This T cell receptor beta chain was obtained from a study of blood T cell repertoires in COVID-19. Method: immunoSEQ multiplex PCR; TCRdb's copy keeps in-frame clones and lacks some. The table shows about 370,000 clones, with about 89% occurring only once. Participant-reported clinical history was the basis for cohort assignment. Exposed enrollees had met someone with a PCR-confirmed or clinician-diagnosed COVID-19 case at some point within the 2 weeks before study entry. The CDR3 length is 11 residues. The germline V and J ends were trimmed by 7 bases and 8 bases, with 11 bases remaining between them. Germline V lookup: CDR1 SNHLY, CDR2 FYNNEI.

This chain uses TRBV2 with TRBJ1-2; tentatively, D is TRBD1 (5 bases). The origin of this receptor is a woman aged 40 to 50 who had been exposed to COVID-19. Input material: PBMCs or T cells enriched from blood (not recorded which). In nucleotides, the CDR3 is TGTGCCAGCAAAGGGGCGGGAGGCTACACCTTC. Translated, it gives CASKGAGGYTF.